The clone carrying this T cell receptor (beta chain) was observed a handful of times. No antigen is known for it. The study ran its PCR with 60 Vbeta and 13 Jbeta primers. Here immunoSEQ multiplex PCR was the method, and the copy in TCRdb shows in-frame clones only, minus some. The table records 110,000 to 150,000 clones, around a tenth of them present only once. Per germline, CDR1 MGHRA and CDR2 YSYEKL. CDR3 length: 15 residues. The germline V and J ends were trimmed by 1 base and 7 bases, with 11 bases remaining between them. The source of the sample is a study of cytomegalovirus exposure and HLA in healthy donors. Regarding the study as a whole: Trimming of TCR beta V- and J-genes showed a link, identified in a later analysis, to a missense DCLRE1C variant.

The sample taken for sequencing was PBMCs. This rearrangement joins TRBV4-1 to TRBJ1-6; D call uncertain. This clonotype was obtained from a male donor in good health and CMV-seronegative. The CDR3 here is CASSQVPVQNSPLHF. The CDR3 bases are TGCGCCAGCAGCCAAGTCCCAGTACAGAATTCACCCCTCCACTTT.